This T cell receptor (beta chain) was captured in a study of blood T cell repertoires in COVID-19. For the study at large: The origin of the acute and convalescent COVID-19 samples was the United States, Italy and Spain. The analysed material was cDNA or gDNA that came from T cells, B-cell-depleted T cells, or PBMCs.

Per the study methods: Amplification with reference gene primers provided the estimates of nucleated cell counts. The method was immunoSEQ multiplex PCR; TCRdb's version includes in-frame clones alone and lacks a portion of them. The V and J calls and clone size are taken from that table; D and trimming were inferred from the DNA. The sample shows approximately 120,000 clones, 86% of them seen only once. Germline assignment: CDR1 MNHEY and CDR2 SMNVEV (reference sequence). V dropped 2 bases and J dropped 6; count of bases not matched to a gene: 15. The CDR3 loop spans 17 amino acids. The chain carries TRBV27 and TRBJ1-1; 7 bases align to TRBD1. The source of this sequence is a human donor in a cohort sampled during active COVID-19. The sequenced sample consisted of peripheral blood. The CDR3 nucleotides are TGTGCCAGCAGTTTAACACCGGGACAGAAGGGTCTGGCTGAAGCTTTCTTT. This codes for CASSLTPGQKGLAEAFF.